The clone carrying this T cell receptor beta chain came up a few times. As originally analysed: Researchers report that nucleated cell counts were estimated from reference gene primer amplification. Here immunoSEQ multiplex PCR was the method, and the copy in TCRdb shows in-frame clones only, minus some. D and trimming come from the DNA, and the V and J calls and clone size come from that table. The sample contains tens of thousands of clones, 80% of which appear only once. The data stem from a study of blood T cell repertoires in COVID-19. On the study more broadly: Samples came from the United States, Italy and Spain, spanning acute and convalescent COVID-19. Sample material is recorded as cDNA or gDNA derived from T cells, B-cell-depleted T cells, or PBMCs.

Per the germline V gene, CDR1 is MNHEY and CDR2 is SVGEGT. The CDR3 length is 13 residues. Deletions cut 5 bases from V and 0 bases from J, with 8 bases between. This TCR was sampled from a woman over 75 with acute or convalescent COVID-19. V and J are TRBV6-2 or TRBV6-3 and TRBJ2-7, with D possibly being TRBD1 (5 bases). Input material: peripheral blood. The DNA for the CDR3 is TGTGCCAGCAGTATAGACAGCTCCTACGAGCAGTACTTC. The encoded protein is CASSIDSSYEQYF.